This T cell receptor beta chain emerged from a study of T cell clones after liver transplantation. Looking at the study overall: A pre-transplant mixed lymphocyte reaction with TCRbeta sequencing defined graft-donor-reactive clones followed in post-transplant blood. Subjects received no induction therapy and standard immunosuppression until randomization at 12-24 months post-transplant. Study-wide results and caveats: A significant post-transplant drop in circulating graft-donor-reactive CD4 TCRbeta sequences occurred in most of the 8 subjects.

The CDR3 has 14 residues. Germline values: CDR1 SGHNT, CDR2 YYREEE (reference sequence). V was trimmed by 0 bases and J by 6 bases, leaving 9 bases between them. Data came from immunoSEQ multiplex PCR; TCRdb stores just in-frame clones and leaves some out. The table lists under 5,000 clones, roughly a quarter of them singletons. Relative to its sample, this clone is medium-sized. Its antigen is unidentified. Alloreactive TCRbeta sequences came from sequencing proliferating CFSE-low cells in the MLR. Graft donor PBMCs, splenocytes, lymph-node cells, or third-party PBMCs stimulated pre-transplant recipient cells.

What was sequenced was CD4+ T cells from cultured PBMCs. The chain couples TRBV5-4 to TRBJ1-4; D unresolved. This sequence was found in a human patient who received a liver transplant. Some T cells could come from the graft donor. CDR3 region: CASSLEPSDEKLFF. Here the CDR3 DNA reads TGTGCCAGCAGCTTGGAGCCGAGTGATGAAAAACTGTTTTTT. The whole variable domain, remainder taken from reference TRBV5-4 and TRBJ1-4, is ETGVTQSPTHLIKTRGQQVTLRCSSQSGHNTVSWYQQALGQGPQFIFQYYREEENGRGNFPPRFSGLQFPNYSSELNVNALELDDSALYLCASSLEPSDEKLFFGSGTQLSVL.